This entry is about one TCR beta chain. The antigen remains unidentified. A second PCR of roughly 7 to 11 cycles used a sample-barcoded 5' primer and a J-beta primer mix. TCRdb itself ran the 5' RACE reads through MiXCR, one entry per CDR3 protein. The table has more than 1 million distinct CDR3 sequences, 40% to 45% seen once. Trimming cost V 6 bases and J 6 bases; bases outside gene matches: 2. The CDR3 length is 13 residues. The V gene's germline CDR1 is SNHLY and CDR2 FYNNEI. The data derive from a study of blood T cells in healthy people across ages. About the study: Template switching picked up about one barcoded beta molecule for each two T cells.

Broader study findings: The recorded TCR beta diversity per million T cells decreased in a roughly linear manner with age.

Aged about 6 to 95, donors were systemically healthy Caucasians from Russia. Per sample, no less than 5 micrograms of total RNA were extracted. The chain recombines TRBV2 with TRBJ2-1, with 10 bases that match TRBD1. This TCR was sampled from a woman in her sixties in good health. The sequenced sample consisted of blood. The CDR3 bases are TGTGCCAGCAGGGACAGGGGGTCCAATGAGCAGTTCTTC. This encodes CASRDRGSNEQFF.